This T cell receptor beta chain was captured in a study of blood T cell repertoires in COVID-19. Study in general: Samples representing acute and convalescent COVID-19 were sourced from the United States, Italy and Spain. From T cells, B-cell-depleted T cells, or PBMCs came the material, which was cDNA or gDNA.

Germline trimming cut 8 bases from V and 8 bases from J; bases unmatched to any gene: 16. From germline, CDR1 is SNHLY and CDR2 FYNNEI. The CDR3 is 16 amino acids. Authors' processing steps: Estimated nucleated cell counts came from reference gene primer amplification. TCRdb's copy holds only in-frame clones and misses some; the assay was immunoSEQ multiplex PCR. V and J calls and clone size are as listed in that table; D and trimming were resolved from the DNA. The table records around 380,000 clones, roughly 77% of them present only once. The gene calls are TRBV2 and TRBJ1-2; 11 nucleotides line up with TRBD1. This TCR was recovered from a human donor with acute or convalescent COVID-19. The donor label of this sample is uncertain. Sequenced input: peripheral blood. The CDR3 DNA sequence: TGTGCCAGCGCTGGAGGGACAGGGGGGCGCTTATGGGGCTACACCTTC. This gives the protein CASAGGTGGRLWGYTF.